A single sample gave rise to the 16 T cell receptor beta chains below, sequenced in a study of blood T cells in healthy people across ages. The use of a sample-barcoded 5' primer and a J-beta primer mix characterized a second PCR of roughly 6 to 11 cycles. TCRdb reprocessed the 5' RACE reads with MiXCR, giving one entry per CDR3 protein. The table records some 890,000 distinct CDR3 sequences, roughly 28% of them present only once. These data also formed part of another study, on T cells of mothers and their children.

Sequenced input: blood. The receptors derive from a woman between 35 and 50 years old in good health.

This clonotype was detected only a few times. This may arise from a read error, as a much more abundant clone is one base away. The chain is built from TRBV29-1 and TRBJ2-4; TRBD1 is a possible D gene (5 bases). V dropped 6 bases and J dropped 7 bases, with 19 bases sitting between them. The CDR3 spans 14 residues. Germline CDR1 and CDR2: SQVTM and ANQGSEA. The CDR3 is CSVASPAGWNIQYF. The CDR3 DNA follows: TGCAGCGTCGCATCCCCCGCAGGGTGGAACATTCAGTACTTC.

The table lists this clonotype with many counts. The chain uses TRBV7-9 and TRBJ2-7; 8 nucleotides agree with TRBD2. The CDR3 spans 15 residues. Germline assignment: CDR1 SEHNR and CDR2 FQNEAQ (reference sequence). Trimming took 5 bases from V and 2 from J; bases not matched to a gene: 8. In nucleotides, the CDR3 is TGTGCCAGCAGCGACGGGACTAGTTTTGCCTACGAGCAGTACTTC. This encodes CASSDGTSFAYEQYF.

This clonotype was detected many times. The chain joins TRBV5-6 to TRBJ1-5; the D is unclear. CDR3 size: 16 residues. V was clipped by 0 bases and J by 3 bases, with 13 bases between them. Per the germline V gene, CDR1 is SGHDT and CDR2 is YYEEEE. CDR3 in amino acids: CASSLGWRRINQPQHF. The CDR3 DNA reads TGTGCCAGCAGCTTGGGTTGGCGCAGGATCAATCAGCCCCAGCATTTT.

The CDR3 DNA reads as TGCAGTGCTAGCCAATCTGATAGGGGCTATAATTCACCCCTCCACTTT. This codes for CSASQSDRGYNSPLHF. The rearrangement links TRBV20-1 to TRBJ1-6; D is possibly TRBD1 (5 bases). V lost 3 bases and J 3 bases, leaving 15 bases between the germline ends. Germline V lookup: CDR1 DFQATT, CDR2 SNEGSKA (reference sequence). The CDR3 has 16 residues.

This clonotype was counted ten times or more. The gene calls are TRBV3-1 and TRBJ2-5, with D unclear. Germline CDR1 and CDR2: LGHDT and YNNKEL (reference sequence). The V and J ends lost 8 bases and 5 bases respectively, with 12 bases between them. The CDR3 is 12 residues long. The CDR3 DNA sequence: TGTGCCAGCCGTTCCGTTTCGGAGACCCAGTACTTC. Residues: CASRSVSETQYF.

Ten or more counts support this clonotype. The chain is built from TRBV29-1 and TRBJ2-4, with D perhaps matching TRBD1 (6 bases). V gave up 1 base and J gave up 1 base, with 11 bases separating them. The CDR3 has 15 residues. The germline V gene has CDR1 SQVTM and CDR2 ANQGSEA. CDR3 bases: TGCAGCGTTGAAGGAAGGCAGGGGGCCAAAAACATTCAGTACTTC. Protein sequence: CSVEGRQGAKNIQYF.

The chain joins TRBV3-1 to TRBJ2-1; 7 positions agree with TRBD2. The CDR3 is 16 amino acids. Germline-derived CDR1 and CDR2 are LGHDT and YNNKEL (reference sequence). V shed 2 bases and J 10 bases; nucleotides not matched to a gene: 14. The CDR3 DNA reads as TGTGCCAGCAGCCAAAGTGGCGGGGGTGCTTCCTACGAGCAGTTCTTC. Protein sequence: CASSQSGGGASYEQFF.

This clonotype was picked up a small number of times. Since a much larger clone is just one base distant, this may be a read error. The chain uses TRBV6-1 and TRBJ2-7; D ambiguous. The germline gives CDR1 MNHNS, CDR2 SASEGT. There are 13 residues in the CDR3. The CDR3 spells CAGSADPTYEQYF. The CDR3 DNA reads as TGTGCCGGCAGTGCCGACCCTACCTACGAGCAGTACTTC.

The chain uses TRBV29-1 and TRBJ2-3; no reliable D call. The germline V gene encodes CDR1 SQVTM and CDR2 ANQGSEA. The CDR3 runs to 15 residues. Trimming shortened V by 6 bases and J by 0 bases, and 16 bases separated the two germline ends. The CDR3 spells CSVVRDDLSTDTQYF. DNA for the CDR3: TGCAGCGTCGTCCGCGACGACTTAAGCACAGATACGCAGTATTTT.

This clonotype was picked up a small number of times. This CDR3 is CASSPYGMNSNQPQHF. CDR3 in DNA: TGTGCCAGCTCACCGTACGGAATGAATAGCAATCAGCCCCAGCATTTT. This rearrangement joins TRBV18 to TRBJ1-5; D gene unclear. This CDR3 is built from 16 residues. Germline V CDR1 and CDR2: KGHSH, LQKENI. V lost 3 bases to trimming and J lost 0 bases, with 12 bases between them.

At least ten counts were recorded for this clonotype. The CDR3 region is CASSFGGSDTQYF. CDR3 DNA: TGTGCCAGCAGTTTTGGGGGATCAGATACGCAGTATTTT. This chain connects TRBV28 to TRBJ2-3, with D possibly being TRBD1 or TRBD2 (5 bases each). Germline V CDR1 and CDR2: MDHEN, SYDVKM. This CDR3 has 13 residues. Trimming cost V 3 bases and J 4 bases, with 8 bases left between them.

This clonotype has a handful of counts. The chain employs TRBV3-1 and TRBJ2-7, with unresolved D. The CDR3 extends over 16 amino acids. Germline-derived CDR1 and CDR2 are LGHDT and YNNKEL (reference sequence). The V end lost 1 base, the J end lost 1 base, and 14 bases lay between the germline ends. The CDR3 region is CASSQVVRTSSYEQYF. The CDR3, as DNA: TGTGCCAGCAGCCAAGTGGTGCGGACCTCTTCCTACGAGCAGTACTTC.

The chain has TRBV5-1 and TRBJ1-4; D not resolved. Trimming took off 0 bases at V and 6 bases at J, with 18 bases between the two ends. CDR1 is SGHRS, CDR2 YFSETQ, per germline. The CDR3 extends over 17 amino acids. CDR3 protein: CASSLGSTPKEHEKLFF. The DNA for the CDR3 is TGCGCCAGCAGCTTGGGTTCCACCCCAAAGGAACATGAAAAACTGTTTTTT.

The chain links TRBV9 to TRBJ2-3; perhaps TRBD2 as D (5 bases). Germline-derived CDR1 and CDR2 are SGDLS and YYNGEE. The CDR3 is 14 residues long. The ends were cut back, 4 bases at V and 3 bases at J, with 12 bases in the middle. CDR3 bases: TGTGCCAGCAGCCTCCCGACGGGGACAGATACGCAGTATTTT. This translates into CASSLPTGTDTQYF.

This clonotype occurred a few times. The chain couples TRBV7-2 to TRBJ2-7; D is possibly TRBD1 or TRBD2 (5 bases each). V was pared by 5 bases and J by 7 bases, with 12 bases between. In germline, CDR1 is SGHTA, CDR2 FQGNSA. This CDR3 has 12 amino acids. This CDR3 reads CASSSRDEEQYF. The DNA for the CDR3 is TGTGCCAGCAGCAGCAGGGACGAGGAGCAGTACTTC.

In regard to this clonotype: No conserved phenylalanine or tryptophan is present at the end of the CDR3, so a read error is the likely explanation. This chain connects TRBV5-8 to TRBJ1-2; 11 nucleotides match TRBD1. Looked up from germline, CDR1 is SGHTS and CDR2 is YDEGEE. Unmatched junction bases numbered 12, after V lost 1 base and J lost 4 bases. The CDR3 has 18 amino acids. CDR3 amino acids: CASSLLRTGGSNLYGYTL. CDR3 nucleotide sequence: TGTGCCAGCAGCTTGTTAAGGACAGGGGGCTCGAATCTCTATGGCTACACCTTA.